The clone carrying this TCR beta chain was detected only once. Its target is not known. This sample stems from a study of cytomegalovirus exposure and HLA in healthy donors. For the study at large: A data release that came early held tens of millions of unique TCRs from HLA-typed donors.

Study outcomes and limitations: Among immune exposure information, only CMV serostatus was available.

V was pared by 3 bases and J by 3 bases, with 12 bases between. Per germline, CDR1 GTSNPN and CDR2 SVGIG (reference sequence). The CDR3 length is 14 residues. Primers included in the PCR were 60 Vbeta and 13 Jbeta primers. Some clones are missing from TCRdb's copy, which holds only in-frame ones; the method was immunoSEQ multiplex PCR. The data contain about 200,000 clones, around 83% of them seen just once; the ten biggest clones take up around 1.7%. Sample: PBMCs. This TCR came from a woman in her late teens or twenties in good health and CMV-seronegative. The chain uses TRBV30 and TRBJ1-3; TRBD1 might be the D (6 bases). CDR3 amino acids: CAWSQGFSGNTIYF. The DNA of the CDR3 is TGTGCCTGGAGCCAGGGGTTTAGTGGAAACACCATATATTTT.